Listed here are 32 T cell receptor beta chains from one sample, sequenced in a study of glioma-infiltrating T cells after dendritic cell vaccination. Some clones are missing from TCRdb's copy, which holds only in-frame ones; the method was immunoSEQ multiplex PCR. The sample contains over 55,000 clones, about 86% of which appear only once. The specimen was blood, collected before dendritic cell vaccination. These receptors originate from a human donor with glioblastoma.

The V and J genes are TRBV5-1 and TRBJ2-1, with 9 bases matching TRBD1. The CDR3 contains 14 residues. The germline gives CDR1 SGHRS, CDR2 YFSETQ. V shed 0 bases and J 8 bases; nucleotides not matched to a gene: 3. The CDR3 DNA is TGCGCCAGCAGCTTGGAGGACAGGGGCGATGAGCAGTTCTTC. Translating gives CASSLEDRGDEQFF.

The genes are TRBV11-3 and TRBJ2-7, with no clear D. V lost 1 base and J 3 bases, leaving 10 bases between the germline ends. Germline CDR1 and CDR2: SGHNT and YENEEA. The CDR3 totals 14 residues. DNA of the CDR3: TGTGCCAGCAGCTTAGGTGGAGAAGGCTACGAGCAGTACTTC. Encoded protein: CASSLGGEGYEQYF.

This clone was picked up a small number of times. The CDR3 DNA sequence: TGTGCCAGTAGTCCCCGGGACAGGGAGGTCTATGGCTACACCTTC. Translated: CASSPRDREVYGYTF. V usage is TRBV19 and J usage is TRBJ1-2; TRBD1 matches at 9 bases. Germline trimming cut 5 bases from V and 4 bases from J; bases unmatched to any gene: 8. CDR1 LNHDA and CDR2 SQIVND come from the germline V gene (reference sequence). This CDR3 is built from 15 residues.

This chain joins TRBV4-1 and TRBJ2-1, with TRBD1 as a possible D gene (6 bases). CDR3 size: 17 residues. The V and J ends lost 4 bases and 9 bases respectively, with 25 bases between them. Germline V gene sequence: CDR1 MGHRA, CDR2 YSYEKL. The chain's CDR3 is CASSLQPVGATRAEQFF. The CDR3 nucleotides are TGCGCCAGCAGCCTACAACCGGTGGGGGCCACAAGGGCTGAGCAGTTCTTC.

The chain employs TRBV9 and TRBJ1-1, with 8 bases identical to TRBD1. From germline, CDR1 is SGDLS and CDR2 YYNGEE. The V segment lost 4 bases and the J segment 6 bases; nucleotides outside the gene matches: 5. This CDR3 contains 13 residues. CDR3 loop: CASSKTGASEAFF. The CDR3 DNA reads as TGTGCCAGCAGCAAGACAGGGGCCTCTGAAGCTTTCTTT.

The genes are TRBV6-1 and TRBJ2-5; no firm D call. Between the trimmed V and J ends, which lost 4 bases and 1 base, there was a span of 7 bases. This CDR3 spans 13 amino acids. In germline, CDR1 is MNHNS, CDR2 SASEGT. The CDR3 region has the DNA TGTGCCAGCAGTGTTACTTCCCAAGAGACCCAGTACTTC. It codes for CASSVTSQETQYF.

This clone was observed once. The CDR3 protein is CASSLDRSGTGYTF. The CDR3 DNA reads as TGTGCCAGCAGCTTAGACCGGTCAGGTACTGGCTACACCTTC. The rearrangement joins TRBV7-2 to TRBJ1-2, with unresolved D. Trimming pared 1 base from V and 7 bases from J, leaving 13 bases between. This CDR3 contains 14 residues. Per germline, CDR1 SGHTA and CDR2 FQGNSA.

V and J are TRBV5-1 and TRBJ2-5; D perhaps matches TRBD2 (6 bases). The CDR3 spans 14 residues. Germline CDR1 is SGHRS and CDR2 is YFSETQ. Trimming cost V 4 bases and J 6 bases, with 16 bases left between them. The CDR3 spells CASSLDPRGKTQYF. The CDR3 DNA follows: TGCGCCAGCAGCCTGGACCCCCGGGGGAAGACCCAGTACTTC.

The rearrangement joins TRBV2 to TRBJ1-6; 8 bases are a match to TRBD1. The V segment lost 6 bases and the J segment 7 bases; nucleotides outside the gene matches: 8. The CDR3 consists of 15 residues. Germline V CDR1 and CDR2: SNHLY, FYNNEI. In DNA form, the CDR3 reads TGTGCCAGCAGAGAGACAGGGGAGAAGAATTCACCCCTCCACTTT. Residues: CASRETGEKNSPLHF.

A word on this clone: At one of its ends the junction is not consistent with the germline gene, which may arise from a read error. The genes are TRBV6-1 and TRBJ2-1; no firm D call. This CDR3 is 13 amino acids long. CDR1 MNHNS and CDR2 SASEGT come from the germline V gene. The CDR3 loop is CASSEFSFNEQFF. The CDR3 region has the DNA TGTGCCAGCAGTGAATTTTCCTTCAATGAGCAGTTCTTC.

V and J are TRBV9 and TRBJ2-7, with a tentative D call TRBD2 (6 bases). V lost 0 bases, J lost 4 bases, and 14 bases lay in between. Germline V gives CDR1 SGDLS, CDR2 YYNGEE. This CDR3 is 15 amino acids long. The CDR3 protein is CASSVEGLASYEQYF. DNA for the CDR3: TGTGCCAGCAGCGTAGAAGGTCTAGCGTCTTACGAGCAGTACTTC.

The chain is built from TRBV13 and TRBJ2-3; D unresolved. This CDR3 region has 13 residues. Germline CDR1 is PRHDT and CDR2 is FYEKMQ (reference sequence). Deletions cut 2 bases from V and 4 bases from J, with 7 bases between. CDR3: CASSLHSSDTQYF. The DNA of the CDR3 is TGTGCCAGCAGCTTACACAGTTCAGATACGCAGTATTTT.

The rearrangement links TRBV7-2 to TRBJ1-1; D gene unclear. V was trimmed by 5 bases and J by 2 bases, leaving 6 bases between them. CDR1 is SGHTA, CDR2 FQGNSA, per germline. The CDR3 consists of 12 residues. Here the CDR3 reads CASSPVNTEAFF. Here the CDR3 DNA reads TGTGCCAGCAGCCCGGTTAACACTGAAGCTTTCTTT.

The CDR3 sequence: CASSQQGNYGYTF. The CDR3 coding sequence is TGTGCCAGCAGCCAACAGGGGAACTATGGCTACACCTTC. This chain uses TRBV7-9 with TRBJ1-2, with 7 bases identical to TRBD1. The germline gives CDR1 SEHNR, CDR2 FQNEAQ (reference sequence). CDR3 length equals 13 residues. V gave up 5 bases and J gave up 2 bases; unmatched junction bases: 2.

The chain uses TRBV5-6 and TRBJ2-5; no definite D call. Trimming shortened V by 4 bases and J by 0 bases, and 16 bases separated the two germline ends. This CDR3 spans 16 amino acids. Germline values: CDR1 SGHDT, CDR2 YYEEEE. This chain's CDR3 is CASSLTSSGYQETQYF. CDR3 sequence (DNA): TGTGCCAGCAGCCTGACTTCATCTGGGTACCAAGAGACCCAGTACTTC.

This clone was seen only once. The rearrangement links TRBV4-1 to TRBJ2-2; possible D gene TRBD1, 5 bases. The V end was cut by 5 bases, the J end by 4 bases, with 14 bases between. The CDR3 is 15 residues long. Germline V CDR1 and CDR2: MGHRA, YSYEKL. The DNA for the CDR3 is TGCGCCAGCAGCGAACTCACAGGAATCACCGGGGAGCTGTTTTTT. It translates to CASSELTGITGELFF.

The V gene is TRBV2, the J gene TRBJ2-3, with 11 bases that match TRBD2. The CDR3 covers 18 residues. V lost 6 bases to trimming and J lost 1 base; unmatched junction nucleotides: 12. From germline, CDR1 is SNHLY and CDR2 FYNNEI. The CDR3 DNA sequence: TGTGCCAGCAGCGACGGCCTAGCGGGGGGACCACGCACAGATACGCAGTATTTT. The encoded protein is CASSDGLAGGPRTDTQYF.

This chain links TRBV28 with TRBJ2-1, with 7 bases aligning to TRBD1. Germline V gene sequence: CDR1 MDHEN, CDR2 SYDVKM. The CDR3 has 16 residues. The junction had 8 bases not matched to a gene; V was cut back by 6 bases and J by 0 bases. Written as DNA, the CDR3 is TGTGCCAGCAGCCCCGTCGGGGACAGCTCCTACAATGAGCAGTTCTTC. Protein product: CASSPVGDSSYNEQFF.

The chain recombines TRBV11-2 with TRBJ2-5; D perhaps matches TRBD2 (5 bases). V was shortened by 3 bases and J by 5 bases, with 10 bases between the two germline ends. CDR1 and CDR2 (germline): SGHAT, FQNNGV. CDR3 size: 13 residues. The CDR3 DNA is TGTGCCAGCAGCTTCGGGGTTGACGAGACCCAGTACTTC. Its translation: CASSFGVDETQYF.

The DNA of the CDR3 is TGCGCCAGCAGCCAAGATGTTGACTACGAGCAGTACTTC. Translated, it gives CASSQDVDYEQYF. The genes are TRBV4-3 and TRBJ2-5; D not certain. The DNA matches TRBJ2-7 better at its end, which makes the J call doubtful. The CDR3 runs to 13 residues. The germline CDR1 and CDR2 sequences are LGHNA and YSLEER.

Only one count was recorded for this clone. The chain uses TRBV6-5 and TRBJ1-2; D remains unclear. The CDR3 is made up of 13 amino acids. CDR1 is MNHEY and CDR2 is SVGAGI in the germline V gene. Trimming shortened V by 6 bases and J by 5 bases, and 13 bases separated the two germline ends. As DNA, the CDR3 is TGTGCCAGCAGCCCCCAGGTATCTTATGGCTACACCTTC. Translation: CASSPQVSYGYTF.

The J gene is TRBJ2-4, the V gene TRBV5-1, with 7 bases lining up with TRBD1. This CDR3 contains 14 residues. Trimming at V came to 4 bases and at J to 3 bases, leaving 4 bases not matched to a gene. Germline assignment: CDR1 SGHRS and CDR2 YFSETQ. This CDR3 is CASSRTGVKNIQYF. CDR3 in DNA: TGCGCCAGCAGCCGAACAGGGGTCAAAAACATTCAGTACTTC. Based on the CDR3 plus reference TRBV5-1 and TRBJ2-4, the full variable domain is KAGVTQTPRYLIKTRGQQVTLSCSPISGHRSVSWYQQTPGQGLQFLFEYFSETQRNKGNFPGRFSGRQFSNSRSEMNVSTLELGDSALYLCASSRTGVKNIQYFGAGTRLSVL.

The V and J genes are TRBV7-3 and TRBJ2-1; the match to TRBD2 covers 11 bases. Looked up from germline, CDR1 is SGHTA and CDR2 is FQGTGA. The CDR3 has 14 amino acids. Unmatched junction bases numbered 5, after V lost 5 bases and J lost 8 bases. The CDR3 nucleotides are TGTGCCAGCAGCAATGGGACTAGCGGCTATGAGCAGTTCTTC. Protein product: CASSNGTSGYEQFF. Full variable domain (rest looked up from reference TRBV7-3 and TRBJ2-1): GAGVSQTPSNKVTEKGKYVELRCDPISGHTALYWYRQSLGQGPEFLIYFQGTGAADDSGLPNDRFFAVRPEGSVSTLKIQRTERGDSAVYLCASSNGTSGYEQFFGPGTRLTVL.

This sequence joins TRBV4-1 and TRBJ2-2; D remains unclear. The CDR3 extends over 14 amino acids. Germline CDR1 MGHRA, CDR2 YSYEKL. Trimming left V 4 bases short and J 3 bases short, with 9 bases between. The chain's CDR3 is CASSRAVDTGELFF. For the CDR3, the DNA is TGCGCCAGCAGCCGAGCCGTGGACACCGGGGAGCTGTTTTTT.

V usage is TRBV7-6 and J usage is TRBJ2-5; the D is unclear. Germline CDR1 is SGHVS and CDR2 is FNYEAQ. V was cut by 2 bases and J by 10 bases, with 11 bases left in between. The CDR3 sequence is 12 residues long. CDR3 loop: CASSLISADQYF. CDR3 sequence (DNA): TGTGCCAGCAGCTTAATCTCCGCGGACCAGTACTTC.

This sequence joins TRBV29-1 and TRBJ2-2; tentatively, D is TRBD2 (7 bases). V shed 7 bases and J shed 0 bases, with 15 bases lying between them. Germline lookup yields CDR1 SQVTM and CDR2 ANQGSEA. This CDR3 comprises 15 residues. The CDR3 DNA follows: TGCAGCGCTGGGGGGGCAGGGGCGAACACCGGGGAGCTGTTTTTT. Protein: CSAGGAGANTGELFF.

The chain is built from TRBV25-1 and TRBJ2-3; TRBD1 is a possible D gene (5 bases). Germline V gene lookup returns CDR1 MGHDK and CDR2 SYGVNS. The CDR3 has 15 residues. The V end lost 1 base, the J end lost 2 bases, and 10 bases lay between the germline ends. CDR3 sequence: CASSEFKGSTDTQYF. The CDR3 DNA reads as TGTGCCAGCAGTGAATTCAAGGGGTCCACAGATACGCAGTATTTT.

The chain combines TRBV7-8 with TRBJ1-5; possibly TRBD1 for D (5 bases). The V gene lost 6 bases and the J gene lost 5 bases, with 17 bases spanning the gap. The CDR3 covers 15 residues. Per the germline V gene, CDR1 is SGHVS and CDR2 is FQNEAQ. Here the CDR3 reads CASRPWGGDDQPQHF. The DNA for the CDR3 is TGTGCCAGCAGACCCTGGGGGGGGGATGATCAGCCCCAGCATTTT.

The table lists this clone with a count of one. The rearrangement links TRBV19 to TRBJ1-5, with 8 nucleotides matching TRBD1. The CDR3 extends over 15 amino acids. Germline CDR1 is LNHDA and CDR2 is SQIVND (reference sequence). J was trimmed by 9 bases and V by 5 bases; bases with no gene match: 12. The CDR3 DNA reads as TGTGCCAGTAGTCCTCCGGACAGGGCAGGTAGGCCCCAGCATTTT. It codes for CASSPPDRAGRPQHF.

The chain employs TRBV28 and TRBJ1-1; no firm D call. The germline V and J ends were trimmed by 8 bases and 5 bases, with 12 bases remaining between them. The germline V gene encodes CDR1 MDHEN and CDR2 SYDVKM. The CDR3 is made up of 12 amino acids. As DNA, the CDR3 is TGTGCCAGCCGGGAAGGGAATACTGAAGCTTTCTTT. It translates to CASREGNTEAFF.

The chain joins TRBV7-9 to TRBJ2-1; 8 bases match TRBD2. The V gene's germline CDR1 is SEHNR and CDR2 FQNEAQ (reference sequence). V lost 7 bases and J lost 9; bases outside the gene matches: 11. The CDR3 runs to 14 residues. The CDR3 region is CASTSAGAGGEQFF. In DNA, the CDR3 is TGTGCCAGCACCTCAGCGGGGGCGGGGGGTGAGCAGTTCTTC.

V is TRBV5-1 and J is TRBJ1-1; weak D call: TRBD1 (6 bases). The CDR3 spans 15 residues. Trimming shortened V by 0 bases and J by 10 bases, and 19 bases separated the two germline ends. CDR1 SGHRS and CDR2 YFSETQ come from the germline V gene. The CDR3 reads CASSLGDIGLLGAFF. CDR3 bases: TGCGCCAGCAGCTTGGGGGACATAGGCCTTCTAGGAGCTTTCTTT.